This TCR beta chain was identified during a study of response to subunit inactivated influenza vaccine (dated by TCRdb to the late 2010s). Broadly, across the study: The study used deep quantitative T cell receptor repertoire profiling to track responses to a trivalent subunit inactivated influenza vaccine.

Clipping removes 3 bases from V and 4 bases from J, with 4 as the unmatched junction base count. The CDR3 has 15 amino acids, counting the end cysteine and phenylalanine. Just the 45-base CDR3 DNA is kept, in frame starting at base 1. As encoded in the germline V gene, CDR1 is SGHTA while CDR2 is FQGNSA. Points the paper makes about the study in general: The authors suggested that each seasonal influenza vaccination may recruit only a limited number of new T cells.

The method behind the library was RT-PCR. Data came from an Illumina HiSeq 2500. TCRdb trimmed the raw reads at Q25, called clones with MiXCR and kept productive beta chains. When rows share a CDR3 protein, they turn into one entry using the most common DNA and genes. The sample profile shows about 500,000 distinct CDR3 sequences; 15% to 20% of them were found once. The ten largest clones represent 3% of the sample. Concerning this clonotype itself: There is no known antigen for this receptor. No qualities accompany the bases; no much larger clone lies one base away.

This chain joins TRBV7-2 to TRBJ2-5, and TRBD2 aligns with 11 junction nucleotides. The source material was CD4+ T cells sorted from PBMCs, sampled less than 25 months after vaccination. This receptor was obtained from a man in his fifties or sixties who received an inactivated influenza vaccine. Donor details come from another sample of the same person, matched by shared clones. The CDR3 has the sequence CASSFDSGRVETQYF. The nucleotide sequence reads TGTGCCAGCAGCTTCGATAGCGGGAGGGTAGAGACCCAGTACTTC. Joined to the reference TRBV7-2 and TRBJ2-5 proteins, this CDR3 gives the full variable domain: GAGVSQSPSNKVTEKGKDVELRCDPISGHTALYWYRQSLGQGLEFLIYFQGNSAPDKSGLPSDRFSAERTGGSVSTLTIQRTQQEDSAVYLCASSFDSGRVETQYFGPGTRLLVL.